This T cell receptor beta chain was sequenced for a study of a mutant IDH1 vaccine in newly diagnosed glioma (dated by TCRdb to the early 2020s). General notes on the study: Vaccination began 4-6 weeks after radiotherapy alone, or alongside temozolomide cycles in the chemotherapy-containing groups. Of the approximately 33 treated patients, 62.5% were male and approximately 40% were female, and a mean age of approximately 40 years was recorded. Before enrollment, patients had received standard therapy of radiotherapy alone, temozolomide alone, or radiochemotherapy with temozolomide; most received the combination. The week-35 safety follow-up was designated visit V12, and the week-47 end of study was designated visit V13. Peripheral blood was drawn at six visits: V03 (baseline), V05, V07, V10, V12 and V13. Longitudinal TCRB deep sequencing was done for 25 to 30 treated patients, wherever samples were available for exploratory analyses.

The time point label of this sample denotes: week 47, end of study. Each vaccine dose, consisting of 300 ug of a 20-mer mutant IDH1 peptide in Montanide, was administered subcutaneously with topical imiquimod. Across visits V03 through V10, patients got a total of eight vaccinations, given in weeks 1, 3, 5, 7, 11, 15, 19 and 23. Newly diagnosed WHO grade 3 or 4 IDH1-mutant astrocytomas showing loss of nuclear ATRX were present in the donors. The samples were drawn from NOA16, a multicentre, single-arm, open-label phase I trial in Germany that tested a mutant IDH1 peptide vaccine in humans for the first time. The DNeasy Blood and Tissue Kit was used to extract genomic DNA from EDTA blood for TCRB sequencing. Broad study findings and their caveats: Vaccine-induced immune responses across multiple MHC alleles were detected in 93.3% of patients. No apparent relationship was observed between pseudoprogression and alterations in the top peripheral T cell clonotypes detected by TCRB sequencing. The authors noted that analyses of patient blood samples could not be reproduced because of sample limitations. Availability determined which PBMC samples were chosen for TCRB deep sequencing.

Per the germline V gene, SGHDN is the CDR1 and FVKESK is the CDR2. Unmatched junction bases come to 6, with V trimmed by 11 bases and J by 4 bases. The CDR3 runs 13 amino acids, cysteine and phenylalanine included. The DNA shown is the 39-base CDR3, in frame from base 1. Comment on this clone: What this receptor recognizes is not known. The input lacks base qualities; no much larger clone sits a single base away.

The library was obtained by the immunoSEQ multiplex PCR assay. Rearranged TCR beta chain sequences were amplified with the hsTCRB Kit following the manufacturer's protocol. An Illumina MiSeq was used to sequence the TCRB libraries. The authors' analysis ran thus. Demultiplexing, trimming and gene mapping were performed with the kit vendor's proprietary platform. Imported from immuneACCESS, the table was reduced by TCRdb to in-frame sequences with V and J called. These copies leave out some clones; in studies compared against another copy, an unresolved V gene accounts for under half, and the cause of the remainder is not known. V and J calls and clone size are copied from that table; D and trimming were computed from the DNA. The sample table contains tens of thousands of clones; only one count was recorded for roughly 70% of them. The biggest ten clones account for roughly 9.8% of the sample.

The TCR was taken from a man in his forties with glioma. This sequence uses TRBV14 and TRBJ2-2; the junction holds 8 bases that match TRBD2. Sequencing used PBMCs, obtained from a glioma patient whose treatment included an IDH1 peptide vaccine. The CDR3 region reads CASKREPTGELFF. The nucleotide sequence reads TGTGCCTCCAAGCGGGAGCCCACCGGGGAGCTGTTTTTT.